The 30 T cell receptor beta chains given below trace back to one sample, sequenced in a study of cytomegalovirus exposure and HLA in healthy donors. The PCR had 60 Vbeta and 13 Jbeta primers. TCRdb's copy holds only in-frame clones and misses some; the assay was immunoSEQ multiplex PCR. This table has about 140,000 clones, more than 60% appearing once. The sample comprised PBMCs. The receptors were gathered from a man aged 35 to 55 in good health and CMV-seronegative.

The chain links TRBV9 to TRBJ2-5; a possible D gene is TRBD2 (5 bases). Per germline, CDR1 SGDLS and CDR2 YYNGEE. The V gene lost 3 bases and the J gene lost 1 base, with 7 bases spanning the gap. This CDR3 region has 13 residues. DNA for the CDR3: TGTGCCAGCAGCGATGGACTCCAAGAGACCCAGTACTTC. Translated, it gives CASSDGLQETQYF.

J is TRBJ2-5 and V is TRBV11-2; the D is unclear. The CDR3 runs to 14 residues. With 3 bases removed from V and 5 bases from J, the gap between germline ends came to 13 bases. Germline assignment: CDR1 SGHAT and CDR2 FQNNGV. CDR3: CASSFGAHSETQYF. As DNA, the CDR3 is TGTGCCAGCAGCTTCGGTGCGCATTCGGAGACCCAGTACTTC.

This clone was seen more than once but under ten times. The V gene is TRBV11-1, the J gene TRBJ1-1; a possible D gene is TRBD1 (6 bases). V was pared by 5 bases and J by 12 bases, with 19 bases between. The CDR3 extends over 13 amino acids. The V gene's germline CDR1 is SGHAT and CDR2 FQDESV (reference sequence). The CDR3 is CASSNTLQGTTFF. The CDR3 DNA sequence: TGTGCCAGCAGCAACACGTTGCAGGGGACGACTTTCTTT.

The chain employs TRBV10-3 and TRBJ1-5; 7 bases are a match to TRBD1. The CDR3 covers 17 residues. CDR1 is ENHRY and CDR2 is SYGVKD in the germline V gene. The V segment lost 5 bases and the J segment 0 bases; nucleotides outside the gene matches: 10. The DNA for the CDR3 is TGTGCCATCAGTAAGCAGGGGGGAAGTTATAGCAATCAGCCCCAGCATTTT. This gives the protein CAISKQGGSYSNQPQHF.

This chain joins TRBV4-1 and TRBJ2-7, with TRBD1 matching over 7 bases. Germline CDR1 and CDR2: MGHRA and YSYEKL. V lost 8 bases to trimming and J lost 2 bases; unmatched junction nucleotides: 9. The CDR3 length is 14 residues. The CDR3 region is CASGSDRSPYEQYF. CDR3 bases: TGCGCCAGCGGATCGGACAGGAGCCCCTACGAGCAGTACTTC.

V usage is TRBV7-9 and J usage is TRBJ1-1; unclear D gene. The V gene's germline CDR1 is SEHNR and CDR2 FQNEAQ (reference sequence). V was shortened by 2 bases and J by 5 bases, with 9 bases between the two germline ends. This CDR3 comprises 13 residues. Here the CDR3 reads CASSLSRDTEAFF. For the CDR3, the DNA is TGTGCCAGCAGCTTATCGAGGGATACTGAAGCTTTCTTT.

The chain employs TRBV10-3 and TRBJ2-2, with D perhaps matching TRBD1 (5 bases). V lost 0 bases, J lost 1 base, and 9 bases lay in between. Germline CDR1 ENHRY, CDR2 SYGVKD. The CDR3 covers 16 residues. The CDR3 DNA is TGTGCCATCAGTGAGTCCAGGCAGGGGAACACCGGGGAGCTGTTTTTT. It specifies CAISESRQGNTGELFF.

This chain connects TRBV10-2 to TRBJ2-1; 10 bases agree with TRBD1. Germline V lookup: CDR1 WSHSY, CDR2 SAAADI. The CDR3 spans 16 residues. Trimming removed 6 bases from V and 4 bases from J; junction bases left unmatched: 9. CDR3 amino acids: CASSPSPGQGYNEQFF. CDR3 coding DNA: TGCGCCAGCAGCCCTTCCCCGGGACAGGGGTACAATGAGCAGTTCTTC.

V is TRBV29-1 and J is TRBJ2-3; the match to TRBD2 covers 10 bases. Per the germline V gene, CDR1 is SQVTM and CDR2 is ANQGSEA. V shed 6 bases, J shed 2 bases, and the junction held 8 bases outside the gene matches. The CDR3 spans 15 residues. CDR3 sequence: CSVLGTSGDTDTQYF. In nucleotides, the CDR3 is TGCAGCGTCCTGGGCACTAGCGGGGACACAGATACGCAGTATTTT.

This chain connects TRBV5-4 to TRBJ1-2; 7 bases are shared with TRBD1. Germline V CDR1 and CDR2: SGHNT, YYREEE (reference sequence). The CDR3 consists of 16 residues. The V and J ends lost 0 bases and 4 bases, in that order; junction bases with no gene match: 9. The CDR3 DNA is TGTGCCAGCAGCTTGGTTCGGGACAGTCAATCCTATGGCTACACCTTC. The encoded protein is CASSLVRDSQSYGYTF. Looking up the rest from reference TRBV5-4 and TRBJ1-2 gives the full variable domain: ETGVTQSPTHLIKTRGQQVTLRCSSQSGHNTVSWYQQALGQGPQFIFQYYREEENGRGNFPPRFSGLQFPNYSSELNVNALELDDSALYLCASSLVRDSQSYGYTFGSGTRLTVV.

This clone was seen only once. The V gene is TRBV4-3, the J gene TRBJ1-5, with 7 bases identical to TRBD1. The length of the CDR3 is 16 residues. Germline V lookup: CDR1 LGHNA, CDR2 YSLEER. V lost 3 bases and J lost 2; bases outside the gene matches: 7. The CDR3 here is CASSHDAGGGNQPQHF. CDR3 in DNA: TGCGCCAGCAGCCACGACGCAGGGGGTGGCAATCAGCCCCAGCATTTT.

The CDR3 sequence: CASSFDARGKTGGYTF. The CDR3 DNA is TGTGCCAGCAGTTTCGATGCGCGAGGAAAGACGGGTGGCTACACCTTC. V usage is TRBV27 and J usage is TRBJ1-2, with D uncertain. V lost 3 bases and J lost 7, with 21 bases in between. The CDR3 is 16 residues long. Germline lookup yields CDR1 MNHEY and CDR2 SMNVEV (reference sequence).

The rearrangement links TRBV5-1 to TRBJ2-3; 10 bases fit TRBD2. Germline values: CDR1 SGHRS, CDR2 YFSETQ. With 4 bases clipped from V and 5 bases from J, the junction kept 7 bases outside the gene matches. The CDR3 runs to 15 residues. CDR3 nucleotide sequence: TGCGCCAGCAGCCAGCGGGGGGGCCGGGTAGATACGCAGTATTTT. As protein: CASSQRGGRVDTQYF.

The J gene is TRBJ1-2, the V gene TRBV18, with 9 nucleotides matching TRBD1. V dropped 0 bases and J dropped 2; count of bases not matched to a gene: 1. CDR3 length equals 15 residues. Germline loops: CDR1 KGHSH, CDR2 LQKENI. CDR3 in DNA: TGTGCCAGCTCACCACCCGGACAGGGGAACTATGGCTACACCTTC. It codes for CASSPPGQGNYGYTF.

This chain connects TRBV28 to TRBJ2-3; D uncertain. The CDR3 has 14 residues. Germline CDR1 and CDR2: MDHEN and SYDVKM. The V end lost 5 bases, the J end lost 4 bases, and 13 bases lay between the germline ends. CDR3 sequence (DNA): TGTGCCAGCAGTCCTCCAGAGAGGCCAGATACGCAGTATTTT. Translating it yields CASSPPERPDTQYF.

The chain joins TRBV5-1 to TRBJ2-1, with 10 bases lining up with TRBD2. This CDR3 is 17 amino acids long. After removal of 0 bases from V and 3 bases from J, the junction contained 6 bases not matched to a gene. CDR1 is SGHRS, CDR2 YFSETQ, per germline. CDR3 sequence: CASSLASLAGDYNEQFF. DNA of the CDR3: TGCGCCAGCAGCTTGGCCTCGCTAGCGGGGGACTACAATGAGCAGTTCTTC.

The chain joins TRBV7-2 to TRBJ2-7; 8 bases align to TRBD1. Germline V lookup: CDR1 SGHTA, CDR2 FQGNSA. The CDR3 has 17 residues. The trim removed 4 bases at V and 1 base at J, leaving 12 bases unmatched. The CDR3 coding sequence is TGTGCCAGCAGCTCCCTAGGGTGGGACAGGAGATCCTACGAGCAGTACTTC. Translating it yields CASSSLGWDRRSYEQYF.

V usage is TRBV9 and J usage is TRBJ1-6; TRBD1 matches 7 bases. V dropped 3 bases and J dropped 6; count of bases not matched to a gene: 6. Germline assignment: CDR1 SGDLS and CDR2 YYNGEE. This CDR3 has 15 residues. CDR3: CASSGSGQSNSPLHF. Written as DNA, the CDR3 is TGTGCCAGCAGCGGGTCGGGACAGAGTAATTCACCCCTCCACTTT.

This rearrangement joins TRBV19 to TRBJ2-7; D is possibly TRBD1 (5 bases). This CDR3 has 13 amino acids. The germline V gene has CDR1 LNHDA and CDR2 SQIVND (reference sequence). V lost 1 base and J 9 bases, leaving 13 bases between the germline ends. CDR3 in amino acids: CASSIGGQTRQYF. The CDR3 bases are TGTGCCAGTAGTATAGGGGGCCAGACCCGGCAGTACTTC. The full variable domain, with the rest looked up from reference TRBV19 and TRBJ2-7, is DGGITQSPKYLFRKEGQNVTLSCEQNLNHDAMYWYRQDPGQGLRLIYYSQIVNDFQKGDIAEGYSVSREKKESFPLTVTSAQKNPTAFYLCASSIGGQTRQYFGPGTRLTVT.

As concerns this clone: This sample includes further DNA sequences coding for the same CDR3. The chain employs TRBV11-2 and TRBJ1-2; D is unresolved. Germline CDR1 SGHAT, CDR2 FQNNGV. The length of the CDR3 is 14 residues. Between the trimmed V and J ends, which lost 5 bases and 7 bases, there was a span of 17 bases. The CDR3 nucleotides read TGTGCCAGCAGCCCGATGTCGGGAGGTCGTGGCTACACCTTC. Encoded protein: CASSPMSGGRGYTF.

This CDR3 reads CASSLAGQGAQETQYF. The CDR3 DNA is TGCGCCAGCAGCTTGGCAGGGCAGGGGGCTCAAGAGACCCAGTACTTC. V gene TRBV5-1 combines with J gene TRBJ2-5, with 8 bases fitting TRBD1. The ends lost 0 bases at V and 2 bases at J; junction bases unmatched: 6. Germline loops: CDR1 SGHRS, CDR2 YFSETQ. The length of the CDR3 is 16 residues. Using reference TRBV5-1 and TRBJ2-5 for the parts outside the CDR3, the full variable domain is KAGVTQTPRYLIKTRGQQVTLSCSPISGHRSVSWYQQTPGQGLQFLFEYFSETQRNKGNFPGRFSGRQFSNSRSEMNVSTLELGDSALYLCASSLAGQGAQETQYFGPGTRLLVL.

CDR3 residues: CASSALAGEQYF. The CDR3 region has the DNA TGTGCCAGCAGTGCCTTAGCGGGGGAGCAGTACTTC. The genes are TRBV6-5 and TRBJ2-7, with 8 nucleotides matching TRBD2. This CDR3 has 12 amino acids. CDR1 is MNHEY, CDR2 SVGAGI, per germline. V lost 5 bases, J lost 7 bases, and 4 bases stayed unmatched.

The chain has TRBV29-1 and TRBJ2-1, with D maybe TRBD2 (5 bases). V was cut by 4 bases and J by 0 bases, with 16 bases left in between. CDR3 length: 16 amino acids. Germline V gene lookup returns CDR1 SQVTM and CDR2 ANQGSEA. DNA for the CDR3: TGCAGCGTTGGTTTGTCCGGACTCAGCTCCTACAATGAGCAGTTCTTC. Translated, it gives CSVGLSGLSSYNEQFF.

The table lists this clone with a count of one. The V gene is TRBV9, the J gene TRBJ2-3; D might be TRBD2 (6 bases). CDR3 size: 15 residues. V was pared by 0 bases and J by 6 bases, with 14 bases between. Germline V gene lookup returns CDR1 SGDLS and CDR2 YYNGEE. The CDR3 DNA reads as TGTGCCAGCAGCGTAGGTGGGCGGGGCGGTGATACGCAGTATTTT. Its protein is CASSVGGRGGDTQYF.

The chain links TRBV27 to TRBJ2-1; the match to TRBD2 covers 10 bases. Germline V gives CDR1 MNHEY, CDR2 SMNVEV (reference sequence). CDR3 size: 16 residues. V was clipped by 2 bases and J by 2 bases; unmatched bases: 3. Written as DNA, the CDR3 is TGTGCCAGCAGTTTAGCTACTAGCGGGGCCTACAATGAGCAGTTCTTC. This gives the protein CASSLATSGAYNEQFF.

For the CDR3, the DNA is TGTGCCAGCAGTGTTTCAACCTACAATGAGCAGTTCTTC. Amino acids: CASSVSTYNEQFF. The chain employs TRBV6-5 and TRBJ2-1; D is uncertain. V was pared by 5 bases and J by 2 bases, with 7 bases between. The CDR3 is 13 amino acids. Germline lookup yields CDR1 MNHEY and CDR2 SVGAGI.

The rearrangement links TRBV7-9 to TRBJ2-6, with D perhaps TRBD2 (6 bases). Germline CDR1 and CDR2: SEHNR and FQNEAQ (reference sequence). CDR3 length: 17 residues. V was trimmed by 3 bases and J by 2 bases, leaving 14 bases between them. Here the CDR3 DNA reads TGTGCCAGCAGCTTCGGAGGGTCTGTAACTGGGGCCAACGTCCTGACTTTC. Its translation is CASSFGGSVTGANVLTF.

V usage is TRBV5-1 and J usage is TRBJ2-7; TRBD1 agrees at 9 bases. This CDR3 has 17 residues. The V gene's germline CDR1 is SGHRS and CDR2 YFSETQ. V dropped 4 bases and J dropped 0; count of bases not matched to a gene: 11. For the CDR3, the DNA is TGCGCCAGCAGCAATACCGGGACAGGGCCTCCCTCCTACGAGCAGTACTTC. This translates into CASSNTGTGPPSYEQYF.

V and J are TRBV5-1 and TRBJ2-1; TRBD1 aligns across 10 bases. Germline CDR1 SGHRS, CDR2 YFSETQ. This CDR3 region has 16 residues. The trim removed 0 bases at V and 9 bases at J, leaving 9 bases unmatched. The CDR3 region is CASSLEGIGTGAEQFF. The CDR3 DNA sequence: TGCGCCAGCAGCTTGGAGGGGATAGGGACAGGGGCTGAGCAGTTCTTC.

CDR3 in amino acids: CASSLVAGGTYEQYF. Here the CDR3 DNA reads TGTGCCAGCAGCTTAGTGGCGGGGGGCACCTACGAGCAGTACTTC. This rearrangement joins TRBV7-2 to TRBJ2-7; 8 bases fit TRBD2. J gave up 2 bases and V 1 base, and 4 bases lay outside the gene matches. Germline CDR1 and CDR2: SGHTA and FQGNSA. The CDR3 sequence is 15 residues long.